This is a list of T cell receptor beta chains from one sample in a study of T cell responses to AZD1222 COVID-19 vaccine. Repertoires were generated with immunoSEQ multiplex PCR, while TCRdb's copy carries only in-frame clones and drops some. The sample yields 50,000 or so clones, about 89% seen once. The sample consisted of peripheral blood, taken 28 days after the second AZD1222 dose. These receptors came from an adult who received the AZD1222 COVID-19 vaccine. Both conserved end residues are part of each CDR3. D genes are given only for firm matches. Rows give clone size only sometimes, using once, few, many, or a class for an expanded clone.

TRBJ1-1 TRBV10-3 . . TGTGCCATCAGTGAGCCGGGTGACGCCGGGAACACTGAAGCTTTCTTT CAISEPGDAGNTEAFF
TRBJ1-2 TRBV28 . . TGTGCCAGCAGTTTTGACGGGGGGCCTTTTGGCTACACCTTC CASSFDGGPFGYTF
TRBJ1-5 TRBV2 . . TGTGCCAGCAGTGGTCAGGGAAGCAATCAGCCCCAGCATTTT CASSGQGSNQPQHF
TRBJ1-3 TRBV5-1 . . TGCGCCAGCAGCGGAGGAAACACCATATATTTT CASSGGNTIYF
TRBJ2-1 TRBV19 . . TGTGCCAGTAGTCAATTGGGGGACAATGAGCAGTTCTTC CASSQLGDNEQFF
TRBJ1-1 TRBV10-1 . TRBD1 TGCGCCAGCAGTCCAGGGGGGAACACTGAAGCTTTCTTT CASSPGGNTEAFF
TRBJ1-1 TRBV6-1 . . TGTGCCAGCAGTGAAGTTCGTCGTGGAGGGGAAGCTTTCTTT CASSEVRRGGEAFF
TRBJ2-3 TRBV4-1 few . TGCGCCAGCAGCCAAGAACCCGGGACTGTCGGCACAGATACGCAGTATTTT CASSQEPGTVGTDTQYF
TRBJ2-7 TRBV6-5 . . TGTGCCAGCAGTTACTCCCGGATCCTCTACGAGCAGTACTTC CASSYSRILYEQYF
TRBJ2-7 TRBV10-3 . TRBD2 TGTGCCATCAGCGCGAAGAGCGGGAGCGGGTACGAGCAGTACTTC CAISAKSGSGYEQYF
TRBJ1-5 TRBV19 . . TGTGCCACCCGGGATTTGGCGGGGGGCAATCAGCCCCAGCATTTT CATRDLAGGNQPQHF
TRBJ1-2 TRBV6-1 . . TGTGCCAGCAGTGAAGTGAGGGGCTATGGCTACACCTTC CASSEVRGYGYTF
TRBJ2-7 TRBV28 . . TGTGCCAGCGGTAGCATAGGACAGGGACTAGTTCACGAGCAGTACTTC CASGSIGQGLVHEQYF
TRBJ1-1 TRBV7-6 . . TGTGCCAGCAGCTTAGTGGGGTGGGCGGTCTTGAACACTGAAGCTTTCTTT CASSLVGWAVLNTEAFF
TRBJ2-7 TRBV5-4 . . TGTGCCAGCAGCTTGCAGAGCTCCTACGAGCAGTACTTC CASSLQSSYEQYF
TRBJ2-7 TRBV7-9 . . TGTGCCAGCAAAGACAAGAGGGGCGAGCAGTACTTC CASKDKRGEQYF
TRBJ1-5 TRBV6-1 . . TGTGCCAGCAGTGATACAAAGAACCGGTTCAATCAGCCCCAGCATTTT CASSDTKNRFNQPQHF
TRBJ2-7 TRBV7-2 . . TGTGCCAGCAGCTTAACGGGAAGGACGGGAGAGCAGTACTTC CASSLTGRTGEQYF
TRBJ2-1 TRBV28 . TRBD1 TGTGCCAGTAGACCGGGACAGGGGCCCTACAATGAGCAGTTCTTC CASRPGQGPYNEQFF
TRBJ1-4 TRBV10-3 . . TGTGCCATCAGTGAAGGCCTGGAAAAACTGTTTTTT CAISEGLEKLFF